This T cell receptor beta chain was captured in a study of cytomegalovirus exposure and HLA in healthy donors. With respect to this clone: The antigen is not known. One end of the junction does not line up with germline, which may come from a read error.

General study results and limits: Three chains linked to CMV were shown in vitro to be specific for CMV antigens. TCR beta V- and J-gene trimming, according to a later analysis, was linked to a missense DCLRE1C variant.

Both 60 Vbeta primers and 13 Jbeta primers went into the PCR. Assay used: immunoSEQ multiplex PCR; TCRdb lists only in-frame clones, some missing. The sample contains about 160,000 clones, roughly two thirds of which appear only once. Germline assignment: CDR1 SSHAT and CDR2 FNYEAQ (reference sequence). This CDR3 has 17 residues. Material: PBMCs. The chain recombines TRBV7-7 with TRBJ2-5, with 10 positions matching TRBD2. This receptor was identified in a woman aged 35 to 49 in good health and CMV-seropositive. CDR3 in amino acids: CASSLLQAGGPGETQYF. For the CDR3, the DNA is TGTGCTAGCAGCTTACTCCAAGCGGGAGGGCCCGGAGAGACCCAGTACTTC. The full variable domain, completed using reference TRBV7-7 and TRBJ2-5, is GAGVSQSPRYKVTKRGQDVTLRCDPISSHATLYWYQQALGQGPEFLTYFNYEAQPDKSGLPSDRFSAERPEGSISTLTIQRTEQRDSAMYRCASSLLQAGGPGETQYFGPGTRLLVL.